This entry concerns a single TCR beta chain. Its specificity is unknown. The data derive from a study of cytomegalovirus exposure and HLA in healthy donors. Study results and limitations: Within an earlier analysis, most TCR beta V segments proved productive either about 90% or about 30% of the time. Later analysis demonstrated an association between a missense DCLRE1C variant and TCR beta V- and J-gene trimming. In a later analysis, across HLA loci, associated TCR counts were highest for DRB1, lowest for HLA-C.

60 Vbeta and 13 Jbeta primers were used in PCR. Data came from immunoSEQ multiplex PCR; TCRdb stores just in-frame clones and leaves some out. The sample shows some 200,000 clones, 83% of them seen only once. CDR3 length: 13 residues. The V gene's germline CDR1 is SQVTM and CDR2 ANQGSEA. Between the trimmed V and J ends, which lost 4 bases and 10 bases, there was a span of 17 bases. The TCR sequence derives from a man over 45 in good health and CMV-seronegative. This rearrangement joins TRBV29-1 to TRBJ2-1, with D uncertain. Specimen: PBMCs. The CDR3 sequence: CSVAPPVRKEQFF. Here the CDR3 DNA reads TGCAGCGTTGCCCCGCCAGTCAGAAAGGAGCAGTTCTTC.